Listed here are 27 T cell receptor beta chains from one sample, sequenced in a study of shared clonotypes between healthy human individuals. Using immunoSEQ multiplex PCR, the repertoire was profiled, and TCRdb retains in-frame clones only, with some absent. The sample has about 2.4 million clones, more than 85% seen once. The sequenced sample was naive CD4+ T cells from PBMCs. Subset here: CD45RA+ positively selected. The receptors shown here come from a man younger than 30 in good health. Some clones in this sample may be carry-over from other donors' samples.

The rearrangement joins TRBV5-6 to TRBJ1-6; D is unresolved. Germline lookup yields CDR1 SGHDT and CDR2 YYEEEE. The CDR3 sequence is 17 residues long. The V and J ends lost 4 bases and 10 bases respectively, with 24 bases between them. CDR3 sequence reads: CASSNTPGPTTSSPLHF. DNA of the CDR3: TGTGCCAGCAGCAACACTCCGGGCCCCACAACTAGCTCACCCCTCCACTTT.

Points on this clone: Different DNA sequences within this sample yield the same CDR3. The V and J genes are TRBV6-5 and TRBJ1-2; no clear D. With 0 bases removed from V and 5 bases from J, the gap between germline ends came to 10 bases. CDR3 length: 14 amino acids. The V gene's germline CDR1 is MNHEY and CDR2 SVGAGI. DNA of the CDR3: TGTGCCAGCAGTTACTCGAGGGAGGGTTATGGCTACACCTTC. This sequence encodes CASSYSREGYGYTF.

The gene calls are TRBV28 and TRBJ2-3; a possible D gene is TRBD2 (5 bases). Germline V gives CDR1 MDHEN, CDR2 SYDVKM. This CDR3 is 12 amino acids long. V gave up 6 bases and J gave up 7 bases, with 11 bases separating them. In nucleotides, the CDR3 is TGTGCCAGCAGGCCAAGAGGGTATACGCAGTATTTT. Translated: CASRPRGYTQYF. Supplemented by reference TRBV28 and TRBJ2-3, the full variable domain reads DVKVTQSSRYLVKRTGEKVFLECVQDMDHENMFWYRQDPGLGLRLIYFSYDVKMKEKGDIPEGYSVSREKKERFSLILESASTNQTSMYLCASRPRGYTQYFGPGTRLTVL.

The rearrangement uses TRBV28 and TRBJ1-2; no firm D call. The V end was cut by 7 bases, the J end by 8 bases, with 17 bases between. CDR1 and CDR2 from the germline V gene are MDHEN and SYDVKM. CDR3 length: 13 residues. The chain's CDR3 is CASTGIHDVGYTF. The CDR3 region has the DNA TGTGCCAGCACAGGTATACACGACGTAGGCTACACCTTC.

The J gene is TRBJ2-3, the V gene TRBV7-2, with 15 bases identical to TRBD2. After removal of 4 bases from V and 5 bases from J, the junction contained 10 bases not matched to a gene. Per germline, CDR1 SGHTA and CDR2 FQGNSA. There are 18 residues in the CDR3. This CDR3 reads CASSYGTSGRRILDTQYF. CDR3 coding DNA: TGTGCCAGCAGCTATGGGACTAGCGGGAGGCGCATTTTAGATACGCAGTATTTT.

V usage is TRBV10-3 and J usage is TRBJ2-7, with a possible D match to TRBD2 (6 bases). CDR3 length: 15 residues. The germline CDR1 and CDR2 sequences are ENHRY and SYGVKD. Trimming stripped 3 bases from V and 1 base from J, with 13 bases between. CDR3 bases: TGTGCCATCAGTGATGTAGCGGTGGAGTCCTACGAGCAGTACTTC. Protein sequence: CAISDVAVESYEQYF.

CDR3 loop: CASSVLSSGRHNEQFF. As DNA, the CDR3 is TGTGCCAGCAGCGTACTCAGTAGCGGGAGGCACAATGAGCAGTTCTTC. The chain couples TRBV9 to TRBJ2-1; 10 bases are shared with TRBD2. Germline-derived CDR1 and CDR2 are SGDLS and YYNGEE. This CDR3 spans 16 amino acids. V gave up 1 base and J gave up 5 bases; unmatched junction bases: 6.

CDR3 amino acids: CASSPPNRVAGANVLTF. The DNA of the CDR3 is TGTGCCAGCAGTCCCCCGAACAGGGTGGCTGGGGCCAACGTCCTGACTTTC. The rearrangement joins TRBV2 to TRBJ2-6; a weak D match, TRBD1 (6 bases). Germline CDR1 reads SNHLY; CDR2 reads FYNNEI. The V end was cut by 5 bases, the J end by 2 bases, with 16 bases between. The CDR3 is made up of 17 amino acids.

The chain couples TRBV6-5 to TRBJ1-5; D remains unclear. V was trimmed by 6 bases and J by 4 bases, leaving 4 bases between them. Germline V gene lookup returns CDR1 MNHEY and CDR2 SVGAGI. The CDR3 sequence is 11 residues long. CDR3 amino acids: CASRRNQPQHF. CDR3 sequence (DNA): TGTGCCAGCAGGCGTAATCAGCCCCAGCATTTT.

The J gene is TRBJ2-5, the V gene TRBV5-1; D perhaps matches TRBD2 (5 bases). The CDR3 loop spans 17 amino acids. Trimming stripped 0 bases from V and 2 bases from J, with 17 bases between. Germline V gene sequence: CDR1 SGHRS, CDR2 YFSETQ. CDR3 sequence: CASSLAPGEGAQETQYF. CDR3 DNA: TGCGCCAGCAGCTTGGCACCCGGCGAGGGAGCTCAAGAGACCCAGTACTTC.

V and J are TRBV27 and TRBJ1-2; 7 bases align to TRBD1. Per germline, CDR1 MNHEY and CDR2 SMNVEV (reference sequence). The CDR3 covers 13 residues. Trimming removed 6 bases from V and 2 bases from J; junction bases left unmatched: 3. CDR3 nucleotides: TGTGCCAGCAGGGGACAGCAAAACTATGGCTACACCTTC. It specifies CASRGQQNYGYTF.

The V gene is TRBV11-1, the J gene TRBJ2-7, with D possibly matching TRBD2 (6 bases). Germline CDR1 and CDR2: SGHAT and FQDESV (reference sequence). The germline V and J ends were trimmed by 4 bases and 6 bases, with 16 bases remaining between them. This CDR3 is built from 14 residues. The CDR3, as DNA: TGTGCCAGCAGCTCCGGGGGTAGTGAGGGCGAGCAGTACTTC. It translates to CASSSGGSEGEQYF.

This clone was detected only a few times. CDR3 sequence: CASSFGFDQPQHF. CDR3 coding DNA: TGTGCCAGCAGCTTCGGGTTCGATCAGCCCCAGCATTTT. This chain joins TRBV7-9 and TRBJ1-5; D call uncertain. This CDR3 comprises 13 residues. Per the germline V gene, CDR1 is SEHNR and CDR2 is FQNEAQ (reference sequence). The V end was cut by 3 bases, the J end by 5 bases, with 8 bases between.

This chain joins TRBV5-1 and TRBJ2-3, with 7 positions matching TRBD2. Germline CDR1 and CDR2: SGHRS and YFSETQ. The V gene end was trimmed by 1 base and the J gene end by 0 bases; junction bases not matched to a gene: 5. This CDR3 spans 16 amino acids. CDR3 region: CASSLTTSASTDTQYF. The CDR3 region has the DNA TGCGCCAGCAGCTTGACAACTAGCGCGAGCACAGATACGCAGTATTTT.

The chain combines TRBV2 with TRBJ1-6; 7 bases line up with TRBD1. In germline, CDR1 is SNHLY, CDR2 FYNNEI. This CDR3 region has 14 residues. J was trimmed by 8 bases and V by 3 bases; bases with no gene match: 4. The CDR3 DNA follows: TGTGCCAGCAGTGAGGACAGGATGGATTCACCCCTCCACTTT. As protein: CASSEDRMDSPLHF.

The chain couples TRBV6-1 to TRBJ1-5; D unresolved. The CDR3 extends over 14 amino acids. Germline assignment: CDR1 MNHNS and CDR2 SASEGT. V was cut by 8 bases and J by 1 base, with 12 bases left in between. This chain's CDR3 is CASARGGSNQPQHF. In DNA form, the CDR3 reads TGTGCCAGCGCCCGAGGAGGCAGCAATCAGCCCCAGCATTTT.

The rearrangement joins TRBV14 to TRBJ2-1; D perhaps matches TRBD1 (5 bases). The CDR3 is 13 amino acids. Trimming left V 2 bases short and J 10 bases short, with 12 bases between. Germline CDR1 and CDR2: SGHDN and FVKESK. The CDR3 spells CASSQNSGYEQFF. In DNA, the CDR3 is TGTGCCAGCAGCCAAAACTCAGGGTACGAGCAGTTCTTC.

V and J are TRBV10-3 and TRBJ1-1; D is unclear. The germline CDR1 and CDR2 sequences are ENHRY and SYGVKD. The CDR3 is 14 amino acids. V lost 4 bases and J 4 bases, leaving 13 bases between the germline ends. The CDR3 loop is CAISVGLTFTEAFF. The CDR3 nucleotides are TGTGCCATCAGTGTCGGGTTAACGTTCACTGAAGCTTTCTTT.

Remarks on this clone: The junction departs from germline at one end; a sequencing error may be responsible. The chain is built from TRBV11-3 and TRBJ2-1; 12 bases map to TRBD2. CDR3 size: 16 residues. Germline-derived CDR1 and CDR2 are SGHNT and YENEEA. CDR3 region: CASSFGLAGSSNEQFF. For the CDR3, the DNA is TGTGCCAGCAGCTTTGGACTAGCGGGATCCTCCAATGAGCAGTTCTTC. Supplemented by reference TRBV11-3 and TRBJ2-1, the full variable domain reads EAGVVQSPRYKIIEKKQPVAFWCNPISGHNTLYWYLQNLGQGPELLIRYENEEAVDDSQLPKDRFSAERLKGVDSTLKIQPAELGDSAVYLCASSFGLAGSSNEQFFGPGTRLTVL.

V is TRBV28 and J is TRBJ2-3; D gene uncertain. Trimming took off 7 bases at V and 2 bases at J, with 10 bases between the two ends. The CDR3 has 13 residues. The germline CDR1 and CDR2 sequences are MDHEN and SYDVKM. The CDR3 protein is CASNPTVTDTQYF. The CDR3 nucleotides read TGTGCCAGCAATCCTACGGTCACAGATACGCAGTATTTT.

The J gene is TRBJ2-7, the V gene TRBV14; TRBD1 is a possible D gene (6 bases). The CDR3 length is 15 residues. Germline V gene sequence: CDR1 SGHDN, CDR2 FVKESK. V lost 2 bases and J 3 bases, leaving 14 bases between the germline ends. Here the CDR3 DNA reads TGTGCCAGCAGCCAAACACCGGACAGAAGCTACGAGCAGTACTTC. Translating it yields CASSQTPDRSYEQYF.

The V call is TRBV9, the J call TRBJ2-7; D gene ambiguous. Germline V CDR1 and CDR2: SGDLS, YYNGEE. CDR3 size: 16 residues. V lost 0 bases and J 0 bases, leaving 13 bases between the germline ends. This chain's CDR3 is CASSVATKGLSYEQYF. The CDR3, as DNA: TGTGCCAGCAGCGTAGCCACCAAAGGCCTCTCCTACGAGCAGTACTTC.

The chain joins TRBV7-9 to TRBJ1-4; D unresolved. There are 12 residues in the CDR3. CDR1 SEHNR and CDR2 FQNEAQ come from the germline V gene (reference sequence). The V gene lost 4 bases and the J gene lost 8 bases, with 8 bases spanning the gap. The CDR3 here is CASSSSGEKLFF. In DNA, the CDR3 is TGTGCCAGCAGCTCCTCCGGCGAAAAACTGTTTTTT.

V gene TRBV16 combines with J gene TRBJ1-2; D unresolved. CDR1 and CDR2 from the germline V gene are KGHSY and FQNENV. The CDR3 has 14 amino acids. The V end was cut by 0 bases, the J end by 2 bases, with 7 bases between. DNA of the CDR3: TGTGCCAGCAGCCAATCTCGGCAAAACTATGGCTACACCTTC. This sequence encodes CASSQSRQNYGYTF.

The chain has TRBV11-2 and TRBJ2-5, with TRBD1 as a possible D gene (7 bases). The CDR3 runs 13 residues. Trimming left V 5 bases short and J 9 bases short, with 16 bases between. Germline CDR1 and CDR2: SGHAT and FQNNGV. The CDR3 DNA follows: TGTGCCAGCAGCATGGGACAGCCGGGGGCCCAGTACTTC. Its translation: CASSMGQPGAQYF.

With respect to this clone: Other DNA sequences in this specimen translate into the identical CDR3. The J gene is TRBJ1-1, the V gene TRBV6-6, with D possibly TRBD1 on 5 matching bases. V was cut by 2 bases and J by 5 bases, with 9 bases left in between. The CDR3 has 13 residues. Germline lookup yields CDR1 MNHNY and CDR2 SVGAGI (reference sequence). DNA for the CDR3: TGTGCCAGCAGTTACGGGGGGGGGACTGAAGCTTTCTTT. Amino acid sequence: CASSYGGGTEAFF.

The gene calls are TRBV28 and TRBJ1-4; D gene unclear. V dropped 5 bases and J dropped 0 bases, with 10 bases sitting between them. Germline V gives CDR1 MDHEN, CDR2 SYDVKM. This CDR3 has 15 residues. CDR3 amino acids: CASSRAGATNEKLFF. The DNA for the CDR3 is TGTGCCAGCAGTCGCGCAGGAGCAACTAATGAAAAACTGTTTTTT.